The 27 T cell receptor beta chains below all came from one sample that was sequenced in a study of identical twins. Using its own MiXCR run on the 5' RACE reads, TCRdb lists one record per CDR3 protein. Among 250,000 or so distinct CDR3 sequences listed, 6.5% to 9% were seen once. This sample was also put to use in a study of yellow fever vaccine responses in identical twins.

Source material: CD8+ T cells sorted from blood. The receptors come from a woman under 30 in good health.

This clonotype was seen at least ten times. V usage is TRBV27 and J usage is TRBJ2-7; D is possibly TRBD1 or TRBD2 (6 bases each). Germline CDR1 MNHEY, CDR2 SMNVEV (reference sequence). V was clipped by 5 bases and J by 3 bases, with 14 bases between them. This CDR3 spans 14 amino acids. The CDR3 loop is CASSAGGTNYEQYV. CDR3 bases: TGTGCCAGCAGTGCCGGGGGCACTAACTACGAGCAGTACGTC.

V usage is TRBV9 and J usage is TRBJ2-1; 8 positions agree with TRBD1. The CDR3 is made up of 15 amino acids. V shed 1 base and J 7 bases; nucleotides not matched to a gene: 7. Germline CDR1 reads SGDLS; CDR2 reads YYNGEE. CDR3 in amino acids: CASSVLQGAWNEQFF. CDR3 bases: TGTGCCAGCAGCGTACTTCAGGGGGCTTGGAATGAGCAGTTCTTC. Complete variable domain (other parts from reference TRBV9 and TRBJ2-1): DSGVTQTPKHLITATGQRVTLRCSPRSGDLSVYWYQQSLDQGLQFLIQYYNGEERAKGNILERFSAQQFPDLHSELNLSSLELGDSALYFCASSVLQGAWNEQFFGPGTRLTVL.

This clonotype was detected only a few times. The gene calls are TRBV2 and TRBJ2-7; 8 bases agree with TRBD2. CDR3 length equals 15 residues. The ends lost 1 base at V and 3 bases at J; junction bases unmatched: 5. CDR1 SNHLY and CDR2 FYNNEI come from the germline V gene. The CDR3 DNA reads TGTGCCAGCAGTGAAGGCAGCGGGGGATACTACGAGCAGTACTTC. This encodes CASSEGSGGYYEQYF.

This clonotype turned up a few times. This sequence joins TRBV2 and TRBJ1-1; D is ambiguous. Deletions cut 8 bases from V and 7 bases from J, with 14 bases between. The CDR3 is 12 residues long. Germline V lookup: CDR1 SNHLY, CDR2 FYNNEI. The chain's CDR3 is CASAHSRGEAFF. The CDR3 bases are TGTGCCAGCGCACACTCACGGGGTGAAGCTTTCTTT.

This clonotype was picked up a small number of times. The chain is built from TRBV5-1 and TRBJ2-7; D may be TRBD2 (6 bases). This CDR3 has 15 residues. Germline V gene lookup returns CDR1 SGHRS and CDR2 YFSETQ. V shed 0 bases and J shed 2 bases, with 12 bases lying between them. This CDR3 is CASSLGLGGTYEQYF. Here the CDR3 DNA reads TGCGCCAGCAGCTTGGGGCTGGGAGGCACCTACGAGCAGTACTTC.

The chain uses TRBV28 and TRBJ2-5, with D perhaps matching TRBD2 (5 bases). Germline V lookup: CDR1 MDHEN, CDR2 SYDVKM. Between the trimmed V and J ends, which lost 4 bases and 5 bases, there was a span of 14 bases. The CDR3 contains 14 residues. The CDR3 here is CASSSTLGPETQYF. Written as DNA, the CDR3 is TGTGCCAGCAGTTCTACACTAGGGCCTGAGACCCAGTACTTC.

The V gene is TRBV21-1, the J gene TRBJ2-7; the table gives TRBD2 as D, unverified against the DNA. TRBV21-1 counts as a pseudogene. The length of the CDR3 is 18 residues. CDR3 sequence (DNA): TGTGCCAGCAGCAAAGGGGTCCCTACTAGCGCCACTTCCTACGAGCAGTACTTC. Translated: CASSKGVPTSATSYEQYF.

The rearrangement links TRBV20-1 to TRBJ2-5; D not certain. With 3 bases removed from V and 1 base from J, the gap between germline ends came to 12 bases. CDR3 length: 14 amino acids. The germline V gene has CDR1 DFQATT and CDR2 SNEGSKA (reference sequence). The CDR3 DNA is TGCAGTGCTAGGTGGCAGACACCCCAAGAGACCCAGTACTTC. Protein: CSARWQTPQETQYF.

V gene TRBV12-3 or TRBV12-4 combines with J gene TRBJ2-3; a possible D gene is TRBD2 (6 bases). V shed 6 bases and J shed 0 bases, with 13 bases lying between them. The CDR3 has 15 residues. The CDR3 sequence: CASSPGRDSTDTQYF. The DNA of the CDR3 is TGTGCCAGCAGCCCGGGGCGGGATAGCACAGATACGCAGTATTTT.

V is TRBV7-8 and J is TRBJ2-1, with 9 bases aligning to TRBD2. The germline V gene encodes CDR1 SGHVS and CDR2 FQNEAQ. The CDR3 totals 18 residues. J lost 9 bases, V lost 4 bases, and 19 bases had no gene match. The CDR3 sequence is CASSSLGGGGGAPGEQFF. CDR3 in DNA: TGTGCCAGCAGCTCCTTGGGCGGAGGCGGGGGGGCCCCGGGTGAGCAGTTCTTC.

This clonotype was observed a handful of times. The V gene is TRBV24-1, the J gene TRBJ2-5; D perhaps matches TRBD2 (5 bases). Germline V gene lookup returns CDR1 KGHDR and CDR2 SFDVKD. CDR3 length: 15 amino acids. The V end lost 0 bases, the J end lost 2 bases, and 9 bases lay between the germline ends. CDR3 DNA sequence: TGTGCCACCAGTGATTTGGAGGGTTCTCAAGAGACCCAGTACTTC. Its protein product is CATSDLEGSQETQYF.

The chain combines TRBV4-1 with TRBJ2-2; the D is unclear. The CDR3 is made up of 18 amino acids. Per germline, CDR1 MGHRA and CDR2 YSYEKL. The ends were cut back, 0 bases at V and 3 bases at J, with 17 bases in the middle. The CDR3 sequence is CASSQERNPGGYTGELFF. The CDR3 DNA reads TGCGCCAGCAGCCAAGAGAGGAACCCGGGTGGGTACACCGGGGAGCTGTTTTTT.

The genes are TRBV6-5 and TRBJ1-1, with D unclear. The CDR3 runs 14 residues. CDR1 is MNHEY, CDR2 SVGAGI, per germline. V lost 0 bases and J 4 bases, leaving 9 bases between the germline ends. The CDR3 is CASSYSTGPTEAFF. The DNA for the CDR3 is TGTGCCAGCAGTTACTCGACCGGTCCCACTGAAGCTTTCTTT.

This clonotype was counted only a few times. This may arise from a read error, as a much more abundant clone is one base away. The rearrangement joins TRBV20-1 to TRBJ2-1; D perhaps matches TRBD1 (6 bases). The CDR3 consists of 16 residues. Germline V gives CDR1 DFQATT, CDR2 SNEGSKA (reference sequence). CDR3 coding DNA: TGCTGTGCTAGGTTTGGAGGACAGCAATCCTACAATGAGCAGTTCTTC. This codes for CCARFGGQQSYNEQFF.

This sequence joins TRBV7-9 and TRBJ2-1; 9 nucleotides align to TRBD2. The trim removed 4 bases at V and 6 bases at J, leaving 4 bases unmatched. The CDR3 sequence is 14 residues long. Germline V gives CDR1 SEHNR, CDR2 FQNEAQ (reference sequence). CDR3 DNA: TGTGCCAGCAGCTCCCCAGCGGGAGGCAATGAGCAGTTCTTC. This sequence encodes CASSSPAGGNEQFF.

This clonotype was counted only a few times. The chain couples TRBV7-8 to TRBJ2-5; D not certain. The V end lost 4 bases, the J end lost 2 bases, and 8 bases lay between the germline ends. The CDR3 is 13 residues long. Germline V CDR1 and CDR2: SGHVS, FQNEAQ. The CDR3 DNA is TGTGCCAGCAGCTATTACAAACAAGAGACCCAGTACTTC. As protein: CASSYYKQETQYF.

There are a few counts of this clonotype. The V gene is TRBV2, the J gene TRBJ2-7, with D possibly matching TRBD2 (5 bases). Germline values: CDR1 SNHLY, CDR2 FYNNEI. The ends were cut back, 3 bases at V and 7 bases at J, with 7 bases in the middle. This CDR3 comprises 11 residues. CDR3 nucleotides: TGTGCCAGCAGTGACCTAGCTGAGCAGTACTTC. It translates to CASSDLAEQYF.

The table lists this clonotype with a few counts. This rearrangement joins TRBV29-1 to TRBJ2-2, with 10 bases lining up with TRBD1. The V and J ends lost 6 bases and 6 bases, in that order; junction bases with no gene match: 4. The length of the CDR3 is 13 residues. Germline values: CDR1 SQVTM, CDR2 ANQGSEA. The CDR3 DNA follows: TGCAGCGTCGGGGGACAGGGGCCCGGGGAGCTGTTTTTT. Its protein is CSVGGQGPGELFF.

In this sample, this clonotype turned up many times. The gene calls are TRBV27 and TRBJ2-2; TRBD1 matches 9 bases. CDR3 size: 18 residues. Germline V gives CDR1 MNHEY, CDR2 SMNVEV (reference sequence). Unmatched junction bases numbered 15, after V lost 5 bases and J lost 5 bases. CDR3 sequence (DNA): TGTGCCAGCAGTCCACTTGTGGGACAGGGTGCTTGGACCGGGGAGCTGTTTTTT. It yields the protein CASSPLVGQGAWTGELFF.

V gene TRBV24-1 combines with J gene TRBJ1-1; TRBD1 matches 8 bases. V trimming: 10 bases; J trimming: 5 bases; junction bases outside the gene matches: 8. This CDR3 has 13 residues. The germline V gene has CDR1 KGHDR and CDR2 SFDVKD. The CDR3 region is CATVDRAETEAFF. CDR3 DNA sequence: TGTGCCACAGTGGACAGGGCGGAAACTGAAGCTTTCTTT.

The chain has TRBV4-1 and TRBJ1-5, with D maybe TRBD1 (6 bases). The CDR3 has 14 residues. In germline, CDR1 is MGHRA, CDR2 YSYEKL. The V end was cut by 4 bases, the J end by 6 bases, with 13 bases between. DNA for the CDR3: TGCGCCAGCAGCCCTACGGCGGGGGCTCAGCCCCAGCATTTT. Translated, it gives CASSPTAGAQPQHF.

Many counts were recorded for this clonotype. The V gene is TRBV7-8, the J gene TRBJ1-4; D might be TRBD1 (6 bases). The CDR3 is 17 amino acids. V was pared by 3 bases and J by 5 bases, with 19 bases between. Germline-derived CDR1 and CDR2 are SGHVS and FQNEAQ. CDR3 nucleotide sequence: TGTGCCAGCAGCTTCGAAATAGGGGGGAGGGGAAATGAAAAACTGTTTTTT. Amino acids: CASSFEIGGRGNEKLFF.

V usage is TRBV28 and J usage is TRBJ2-7; D gene ambiguous. Trimming pared 5 bases from V and 3 bases from J, leaving 11 bases between. The germline gives CDR1 MDHEN, CDR2 SYDVKM. CDR3 length equals 13 residues. In DNA form, the CDR3 reads TGTGCCAGCAGTCACCCTGGGAACTACGAGCAGTACGTC. Translation: CASSHPGNYEQYV.

The table lists this clonotype with a few counts. The CDR3 coding sequence is TGTGCCAGCAGGCCCCCCGGGGCCGCCACTGAAGCTTTCTTT. Amino acids: CASRPPGAATEAFF. The chain couples TRBV12-3 or TRBV12-4 to TRBJ1-1; tentative D call: TRBD1 (5 bases). V lost 6 bases and J 4 bases, leaving 15 bases between the germline ends. CDR3 length: 14 amino acids.

This clonotype was picked up a small number of times. The rearrangement links TRBV12-3 or TRBV12-4 to TRBJ2-1, with D possibly matching TRBD2 (5 bases). The CDR3 runs 14 residues. With 3 bases removed from V and 6 bases from J, the gap between germline ends came to 12 bases. CDR3 sequence reads: CASSFSSPGNEQFF. The CDR3 coding sequence is TGTGCCAGCAGTTTTTCTAGCCCGGGCAATGAGCAGTTCTTC.

This clonotype was recorded a few times. The chain carries TRBV6-1 and TRBJ2-1; 7 nucleotides align to TRBD1. In germline, CDR1 is MNHNS, CDR2 SASEGT. J gave up 4 bases and V 6 bases, and 6 bases lay outside the gene matches. The CDR3 is 14 residues long. The CDR3 DNA reads as TGTGCCAGCAGCCACGGGACAGATTACAATGAGCAGTTCTTC. It is translated as CASSHGTDYNEQFF.

The chain carries TRBV5-1 and TRBJ2-3, with a weak D call TRBD2 (5 bases). Germline assignment: CDR1 SGHRS and CDR2 YFSETQ. The V gene lost 2 bases and the J gene lost 3 bases, with 7 bases spanning the gap. The CDR3 is 13 amino acids. The CDR3 bases are TGCGCCAGCAGCTTACTAGAGACAGATACGCAGTATTTT. Encoded protein: CASSLLETDTQYF.